This T cell receptor beta chain derives from a study of blood T cell repertoires in COVID-19. Study details: PBMCs, B-cell-depleted T cells, or T cells provided the cDNA or gDNA that made up the material.

The repertoire was sequenced with immunoSEQ multiplex PCR; TCRdb's copy has only in-frame clones and lacks some. This sample has more than 60,000 clones, with around nine tenths found just once. The sample holds a few counts of this clone. Germline loops: CDR1 LNHDA, CDR2 SQIVND (reference sequence). V lost 6 bases, J lost 2 bases, and 3 bases stayed unmatched. CDR3 length: 14 residues. This chain joins TRBV19 and TRBJ1-5, with 8 bases identical to TRBD1. The source is a human donor in a cohort sampled during active COVID-19. Sample: peripheral blood. CDR3 sequence: CASSTGGGNQPQHF. The CDR3 DNA is TGTGCCAGTAGCACAGGGGGGGGCAATCAGCCCCAGCATTTT. Full variable domain (outside the CDR3, taken from reference TRBV19 and TRBJ1-5): DGGITQSPKYLFRKEGQNVTLSCEQNLNHDAMYWYRQDPGQGLRLIYYSQIVNDFQKGDIAEGYSVSREKKESFPLTVTSAQKNPTAFYLCASSTGGGNQPQHFGDGTRLSIL.